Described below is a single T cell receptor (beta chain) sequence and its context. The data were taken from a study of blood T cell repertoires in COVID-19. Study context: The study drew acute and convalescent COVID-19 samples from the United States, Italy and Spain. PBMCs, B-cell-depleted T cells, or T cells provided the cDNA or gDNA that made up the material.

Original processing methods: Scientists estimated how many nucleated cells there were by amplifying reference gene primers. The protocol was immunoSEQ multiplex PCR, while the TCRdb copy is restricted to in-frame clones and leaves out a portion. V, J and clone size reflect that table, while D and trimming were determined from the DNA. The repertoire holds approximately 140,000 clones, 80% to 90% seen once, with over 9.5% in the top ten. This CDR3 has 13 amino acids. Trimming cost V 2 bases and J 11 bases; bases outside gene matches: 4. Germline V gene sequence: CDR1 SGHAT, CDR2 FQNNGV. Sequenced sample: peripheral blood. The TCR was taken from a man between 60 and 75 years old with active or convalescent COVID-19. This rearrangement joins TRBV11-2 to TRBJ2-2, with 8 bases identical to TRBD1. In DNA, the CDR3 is TGTGCCAGCAGCTTAAGGACAGGGAGCGAGCTGTTTTTT. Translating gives CASSLRTGSELFF.